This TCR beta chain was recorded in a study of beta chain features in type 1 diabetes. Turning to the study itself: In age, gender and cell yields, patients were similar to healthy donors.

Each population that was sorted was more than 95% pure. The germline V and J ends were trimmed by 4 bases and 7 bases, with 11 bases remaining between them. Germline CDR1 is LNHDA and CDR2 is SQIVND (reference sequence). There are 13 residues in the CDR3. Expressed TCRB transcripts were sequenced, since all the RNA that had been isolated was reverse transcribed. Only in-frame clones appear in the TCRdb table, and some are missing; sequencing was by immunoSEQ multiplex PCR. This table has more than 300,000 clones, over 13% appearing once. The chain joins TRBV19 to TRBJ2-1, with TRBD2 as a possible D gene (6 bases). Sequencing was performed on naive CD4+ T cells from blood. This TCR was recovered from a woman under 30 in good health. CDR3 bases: TGTGCCAGTAGTACGGGAGTAAGGAATGAGCAGTTCTTC. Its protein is CASSTGVRNEQFF.